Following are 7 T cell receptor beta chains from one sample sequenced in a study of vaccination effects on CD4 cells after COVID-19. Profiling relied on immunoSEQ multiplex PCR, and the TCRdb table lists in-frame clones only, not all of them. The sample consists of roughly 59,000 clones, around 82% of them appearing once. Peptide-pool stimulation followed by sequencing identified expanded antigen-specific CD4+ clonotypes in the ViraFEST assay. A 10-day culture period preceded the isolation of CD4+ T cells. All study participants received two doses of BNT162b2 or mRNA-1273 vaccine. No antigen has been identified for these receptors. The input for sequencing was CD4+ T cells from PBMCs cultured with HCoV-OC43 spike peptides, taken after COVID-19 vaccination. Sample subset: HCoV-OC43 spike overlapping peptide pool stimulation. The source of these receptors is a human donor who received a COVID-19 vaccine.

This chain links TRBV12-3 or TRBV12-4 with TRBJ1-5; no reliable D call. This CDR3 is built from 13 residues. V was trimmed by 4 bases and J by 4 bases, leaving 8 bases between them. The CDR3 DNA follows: TGTGCCAGCAGTTCCCTTACTAATCAGCCCCAGCATTTT. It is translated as CASSSLTNQPQHF.

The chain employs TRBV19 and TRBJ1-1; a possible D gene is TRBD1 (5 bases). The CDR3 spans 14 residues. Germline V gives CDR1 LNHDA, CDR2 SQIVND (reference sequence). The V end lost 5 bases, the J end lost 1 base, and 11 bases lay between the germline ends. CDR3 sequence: CASSVPGANTEAFF. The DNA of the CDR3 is TGTGCCAGTAGTGTGCCCGGGGCGAACACTGAAGCTTTCTTT.

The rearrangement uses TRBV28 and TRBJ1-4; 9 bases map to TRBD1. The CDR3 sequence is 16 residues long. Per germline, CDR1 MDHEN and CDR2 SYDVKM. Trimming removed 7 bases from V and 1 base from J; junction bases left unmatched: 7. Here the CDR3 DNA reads TGTGCCAGCACCTCTCCGGGACAGGGAACTAATGAAAAACTGTTTTTT. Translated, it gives CASTSPGQGTNEKLFF.

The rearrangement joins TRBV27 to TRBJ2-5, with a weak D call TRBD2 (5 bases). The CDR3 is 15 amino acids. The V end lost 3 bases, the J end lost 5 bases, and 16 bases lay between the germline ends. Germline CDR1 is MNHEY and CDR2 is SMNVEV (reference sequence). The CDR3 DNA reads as TGTGCCAGCAGTTTGGCCGGGGTTAGGGATGAGACCCAGTACTTC. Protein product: CASSLAGVRDETQYF.

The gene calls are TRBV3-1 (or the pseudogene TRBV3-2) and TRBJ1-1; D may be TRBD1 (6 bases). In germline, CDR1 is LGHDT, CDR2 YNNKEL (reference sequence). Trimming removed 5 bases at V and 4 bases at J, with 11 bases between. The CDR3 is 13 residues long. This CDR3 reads CASSEAGVTEAFF. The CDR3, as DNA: TGTGCCAGCAGCGAGGCAGGGGTCACTGAAGCTTTCTTT.

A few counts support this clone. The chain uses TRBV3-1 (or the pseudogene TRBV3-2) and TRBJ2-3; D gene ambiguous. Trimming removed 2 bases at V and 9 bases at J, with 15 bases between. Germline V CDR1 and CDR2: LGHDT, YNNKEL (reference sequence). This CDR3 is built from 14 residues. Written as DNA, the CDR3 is TGTGCCAGCAGCCAAAGAGTCGACGGCAAAACGCAGTATTTT. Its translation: CASSQRVDGKTQYF.

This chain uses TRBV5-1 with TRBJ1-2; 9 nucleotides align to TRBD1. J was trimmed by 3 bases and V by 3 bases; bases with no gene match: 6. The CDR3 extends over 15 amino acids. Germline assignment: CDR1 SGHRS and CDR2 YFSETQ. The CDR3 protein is CASSSRTGDHYGYTF. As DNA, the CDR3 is TGCGCCAGCAGCTCTAGGACAGGGGATCACTATGGCTACACCTTC.